This T cell receptor (beta chain) was identified in a study of blood T cell repertoires in COVID-19. Seattle researchers signed up patients amid active infection and tracked them longitudinally. Germline CDR1 reads LGHDT; CDR2 reads YNNKEL (reference sequence). The V gene end was trimmed by 5 bases and the J gene end by 1 base; junction bases not matched to a gene: 7. CDR3 length equals 15 residues. Generated by immunoSEQ multiplex PCR, the TCRdb table keeps only in-frame clones and is missing some. The sample yields over 120,000 clones, about four fifths seen once. The specimen sequenced was peripheral blood. V gene TRBV3-1 (or the pseudogene TRBV3-2) combines with J gene TRBJ1-1, with 7 bases matching TRBD1. The origin of this receptor is a woman in her 70s with COVID-19, enrolled during active disease. CDR3 region: CASSNPGGRNTEAFF. The CDR3 DNA follows: TGTGCCAGCAGCAACCCAGGGGGGCGGAACACTGAAGCTTTCTTT.